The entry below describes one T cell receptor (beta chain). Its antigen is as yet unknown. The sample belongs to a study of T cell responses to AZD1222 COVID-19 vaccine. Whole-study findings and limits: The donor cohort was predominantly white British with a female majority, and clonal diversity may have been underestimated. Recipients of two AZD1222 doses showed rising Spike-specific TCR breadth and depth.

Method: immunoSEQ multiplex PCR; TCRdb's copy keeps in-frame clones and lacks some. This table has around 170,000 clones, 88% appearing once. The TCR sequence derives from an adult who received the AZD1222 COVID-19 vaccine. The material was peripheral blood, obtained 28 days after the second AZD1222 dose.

The CDR3 DNA reads as TGTGCCAGCAGCTTAACAGTTAACGGTCGGGAGCTGTTTTTT. Its translation is CASSLTVNGRELFF. J is TRBJ2-2 and V is TRBV7-3; no firm D call. This CDR3 is 14 amino acids long. Trimming shortened V by 0 bases and J by 9 bases, and 11 bases separated the two germline ends. CDR1 and CDR2 from the germline V gene are SGHTA and FQGTGA.